What follows are 30 T cell receptor beta chains derived from one specimen sequenced in a study of beta chain features in type 1 diabetes (dated by TCRdb to 2017 to 2018). Library generation was performed with the immunoSEQ multiplex PCR assay. All of the isolated RNA was reverse transcribed with the High Capacity cDNA Reverse Transcription Kit, so expressed TCRB transcripts were sequenced. The immuneACCESS repertoire file appears here via TCRdb, limited to in-frame rearrangements. These files lack a portion of the clones; in checked studies, under half of the deficit traces to unresolved V genes, and the cause of the others is not known. The sample yields 150,000 to 170,000 clones; over 7.5% were counted once. About 0.6% of the sample is held by the ten biggest clonotypes. The source material was central memory CD4+ T cells from blood. The receptors here all came from a man younger than 35 in good health.

The chain recombines TRBV10-3 with TRBJ2-7; 7 bases match TRBD1. The V segment lost 9 bases and the J segment 0 bases; nucleotides outside the gene matches: 8. Germline V gene data show CDR1 as ENHRY and CDR2 as SYGVKD. The CDR3 length is 14 residues. The DNA of the CDR3 is TGTGCCATTCGACTACGGGACAGCTCCTACGAGCAGTACTTC. Translation: CAIRLRDSSYEQYF.

The chain couples TRBV4-2 to TRBJ1-5, with 7 bases identical to TRBD1. Germline CDR1 reads LGHNA; CDR2 reads YNFKEQ. The CDR3 consists of 15 residues. The V and J ends lost 2 bases and 5 bases, in that order; junction bases with no gene match: 6. The CDR3 sequence is CASSQRGQSDQPQHF. For the CDR3, the DNA is TGTGCCAGCAGCCAACGGGGACAGAGTGATCAGCCCCAGCATTTT.

This clone has only a few counts. The chain links TRBV5-1 to TRBJ2-5, with 7 nucleotides matching TRBD1. This CDR3 region has 15 residues. CDR1 is SGHRS and CDR2 is YFSETQ in the germline V gene. After removal of 0 bases from V and 4 bases from J, the junction contained 6 bases not matched to a gene. CDR3 nucleotides: TGCGCCAGCAGCTTGGTAGGACAGGATGGAGAGACCCAGTACTTC. It is translated as CASSLVGQDGETQYF.

A few counts support this clone. This chain uses TRBV28 with TRBJ2-7, with 7 bases identical to TRBD1. V gave up 10 bases and J gave up 13 bases; unmatched junction bases: 13. The CDR3 has 11 amino acids. The germline gives CDR1 MDHEN, CDR2 SYDVKM. This CDR3 is CATSQQGPSYF. Here the CDR3 DNA reads TGTGCCACAAGCCAACAGGGGCCGTCATACTTC.

This chain connects TRBV30 to TRBJ2-5; D ambiguous. The CDR3 spans 13 residues. Deletions cut 4 bases from V and 3 bases from J, with 12 bases between. Germline CDR1 GTSNPN, CDR2 SVGIG (reference sequence). CDR3 loop: CAWTWWQKETQYF. The DNA for the CDR3 is TGTGCCTGGACTTGGTGGCAGAAAGAGACCCAGTACTTC.

This clone appeared a few times. This rearrangement joins TRBV5-1 to TRBJ1-2, with 7 bases matching TRBD1. V lost 4 bases and J lost 6; bases outside the gene matches: 6. This CDR3 contains 13 residues. Germline-derived CDR1 and CDR2 are SGHRS and YFSETQ. CDR3 sequence reads: CASSGQARDGYTF. The CDR3 DNA reads as TGCGCCAGCAGCGGACAGGCTCGGGATGGCTACACCTTC. The entire variable domain, with the rest obtained from reference TRBV5-1 and TRBJ1-2, is as follows: KAGVTQTPRYLIKTRGQQVTLSCSPISGHRSVSWYQQTPGQGLQFLFEYFSETQRNKGNFPGRFSGRQFSNSRSEMNVSTLELGDSALYLCASSGQARDGYTFGSGTRLTVV.

The chain employs TRBV9 and TRBJ2-5; 8 nucleotides align to TRBD2. This CDR3 is built from 16 residues. The germline V gene encodes CDR1 SGDLS and CDR2 YYNGEE. Trimming at V came to 0 bases and at J to 1 base, leaving 5 bases not matched to a gene. The CDR3 DNA reads TGTGCCAGCAGCGTAGGGCGGGGGGACTTCCAAGAGACCCAGTACTTC. This gives the protein CASSVGRGDFQETQYF.

The CDR3, as DNA: TGTGCCAGCAGCTTAACCGGGACTAGTGGCAATGAGCAGTTCTTC. It specifies CASSLTGTSGNEQFF. This chain uses TRBV9 with TRBJ2-1, with 8 bases identical to TRBD2. The germline gives CDR1 SGDLS, CDR2 YYNGEE. This CDR3 has 15 amino acids. V lost 4 bases, J lost 6 bases, and 9 bases stayed unmatched.

There are a few counts of this clone. The genes are TRBV5-1 and TRBJ2-7, with 8 nucleotides matching TRBD1. CDR1 SGHRS and CDR2 YFSETQ come from the germline V gene. The CDR3 extends over 14 amino acids. After removal of 3 bases from V and 3 bases from J, the junction contained 5 bases not matched to a gene. The CDR3 nucleotides are TGCGCCAGCAGCTCGACAGGGGTAAGCTACGAGCAGTACTTC. Its protein product is CASSSTGVSYEQYF.

The chain recombines TRBV29-1 with TRBJ2-5; 10 bases line up with TRBD2. The J call is doubtful: the DNA matches TRBJ2-7 better. This CDR3 has 14 amino acids. The V gene's germline CDR1 is SQVTM and CDR2 ANQGSEA. For the CDR3, the DNA is TGCAGCGTTGATTTAGCGGGAGGATCCTACGAGCAGTACTTC. It is translated as CSVDLAGGSYEQYF.

This clone has just a few counts. This chain links TRBV14 with TRBJ1-2; D is undetermined. V lost 3 bases, J lost 7 bases, and 15 bases lay in between. Germline V gene lookup returns CDR1 SGHDN and CDR2 FVKESK. The CDR3 extends over 14 amino acids. The CDR3, as DNA: TGTGCCAGCAGCCAGGGTCGGGAGGTATCTGGCTACACCTTC. As protein: CASSQGREVSGYTF.

The sample holds many counts of this clone. J is TRBJ1-6 and V is TRBV14; 8 nucleotides line up with TRBD1. CDR3 length: 14 residues. With V trimmed by 4 bases and J by 7 bases, 3 bases remained unmatched. CDR1 is SGHDN, CDR2 FVKESK, per germline. The CDR3 protein is CASSLHRGNSPLHF. The CDR3 nucleotides read TGTGCCAGCAGCCTGCACAGGGGGAATTCACCCCTCCACTTT. Together with reference TRBV14 and TRBJ1-6, the CDR3 gives the full variable domain: EAGVTQFPSHSVIEKGQTVTLRCDPISGHDNLYWYRRVMGKEIKFLLHFVKESKQDESGMPNNRFLAERTGGTYSTLKVQPAELEDSGVYFCASSLHRGNSPLHFGNGTRLTVT.

This clone occurred many times. The rearrangement links TRBV4-3 to TRBJ1-4, with TRBD1 identical over 7 bases. The CDR3 totals 15 residues. The germline CDR1 and CDR2 sequences are LGHNA and YSLEER. Germline trimming cut 0 bases from V and 5 bases from J; bases unmatched to any gene: 3. In nucleotides, the CDR3 is TGCGCCAGCAGCCAAGATACAGGGGTAAATGAAAAACTGTTTTTT. It encodes CASSQDTGVNEKLFF.

Many counts were recorded for this clone. The CDR3 sequence: CASSRDYREQFF. The CDR3 DNA reads as TGTGCCAGTAGTCGGGACTATAGGGAGCAGTTCTTC. The rearrangement joins TRBV19 to TRBJ2-1; TRBD2 matches at 7 bases. The length of the CDR3 is 12 residues. Germline values: CDR1 LNHDA, CDR2 SQIVND (reference sequence). V lost 5 bases to trimming and J lost 10 bases; unmatched junction nucleotides: 5.

This chain connects TRBV5-1 to TRBJ1-6; 8 bases map to TRBD1. CDR1 and CDR2 (germline): SGHRS, YFSETQ. This CDR3 spans 21 amino acids. V lost 0 bases to trimming and J lost 8 bases; unmatched junction nucleotides: 22. This CDR3 is CASSLEGFIGQGLPLHSPLHF. The DNA for the CDR3 is TGCGCCAGCAGCTTGGAAGGTTTTATTGGACAGGGACTTCCCCTTCATTCACCCCTCCACTTT.

In this sample, this clone turned up a few times. The chain couples TRBV7-6 to TRBJ1-6; TRBD1 aligns across 8 bases. Germline CDR1 is SGHVS and CDR2 is FNYEAQ. V dropped 3 bases and J dropped 7; count of bases not matched to a gene: 5. The length of the CDR3 is 15 residues. The CDR3 sequence is CASSFGQGGNSPLHF. As DNA, the CDR3 is TGTGCCAGCAGCTTTGGACAGGGTGGGAATTCACCCCTCCACTTT.

This clone was recorded a few times. This chain connects TRBV7-9 to TRBJ1-2; D is ambiguous. This CDR3 contains 14 residues. Germline V gene lookup returns CDR1 SEHNR and CDR2 FQNEAQ (reference sequence). The V and J ends lost 5 bases and 2 bases respectively, with 12 bases between them. The chain's CDR3 is CASSPSASNYGYTF. CDR3 bases: TGTGCCAGCAGCCCCTCCGCGTCAAACTATGGCTACACCTTC.

This clone was picked up a small number of times. This sequence joins TRBV2 and TRBJ2-2; possibly TRBD1 for D (6 bases). This CDR3 has 14 residues. CDR1 and CDR2 from the germline V gene are SNHLY and FYNNEI. Trimming removed 5 bases from V and 2 bases from J, with 9 bases in between. CDR3 sequence (DNA): TGTGCCAGCAGTAGGGGGACAAACACCGGGGAGCTGTTTTTT. It is translated as CASSRGTNTGELFF.

The chain links TRBV18 to TRBJ2-1; perhaps TRBD2 as D (6 bases). CDR3 length: 15 amino acids. Trimming removed 2 bases from V and 10 bases from J, with 18 bases in between. Germline CDR1 reads KGHSH; CDR2 reads LQKENI. CDR3 DNA: TGTGCCAGCTCACCATGGGGGGTCACGCAAACAGAGCAGTTCTTC. It specifies CASSPWGVTQTEQFF. The full variable domain, in which reference TRBV18 and TRBJ2-1 provide the parts outside the CDR3, is NAGVMQNPRHLVRRRGQEARLRCSPMKGHSHVYWYRQLPEEGLKFMVYLQKENIIDESGMPKERFSAEFPKEGPSILRIQQVVRGDSAAYFCASSPWGVTQTEQFFGPGTRLTVL.

The CDR3 region is CASKGTKSYGYTF. The CDR3 coding sequence is TGTGCCAGTAAAGGGACTAAAAGCTATGGCTACACCTTC. This chain links TRBV27 with TRBJ1-2; D may be TRBD1 (5 bases). Trimming shortened V by 9 bases and J by 4 bases, and 15 bases separated the two germline ends. The V gene's germline CDR1 is MNHEY and CDR2 SMNVEV (reference sequence). The CDR3 consists of 13 residues.

The chain carries TRBV30 and TRBJ1-4; maybe TRBD1 (5 bases). Germline V gene data show CDR1 as GTSNPN and CDR2 as SVGIG (reference sequence). Trimming removed 0 bases from V and 12 bases from J, with 14 bases in between. The CDR3 has 13 residues. The CDR3 reads CAWSVDGGGELFF. The CDR3 DNA follows: TGTGCCTGGAGTGTAGATGGGGGGGGTGAACTGTTTTTT.

This clone was observed many times. The chain carries TRBV28 and TRBJ2-3, with 9 positions matching TRBD1. The germline V gene encodes CDR1 MDHEN and CDR2 SYDVKM. CDR3 size: 20 residues. With 3 bases clipped from V and 2 bases from J, the junction kept 18 bases outside the gene matches. The CDR3 DNA reads TGTGCCAGCAGTTTTCTCTTTCTTGTCGGAAGGACAGGGGTCACAGATACGCAGTATTTT. It specifies CASSFLFLVGRTGVTDTQYF.

The rearrangement joins TRBV7-2 to TRBJ2-5; TRBD2 might be the D (5 bases). Between the trimmed V and J ends, which lost 0 bases and 4 bases, there was a span of 15 bases. The germline gives CDR1 SGHTA, CDR2 FQGNSA. This CDR3 is built from 16 residues. In DNA, the CDR3 is TGTGCCAGCAGCTTAGCGAGGCCTAGCCGTGCAGAGACCCAGTACTTC. Its translation: CASSLARPSRAETQYF.

The chain is built from TRBV6-5 and TRBJ2-1, with 8 nucleotides matching TRBD1. The CDR3 is 12 amino acids. V gave up 6 bases and J gave up 7 bases; unmatched junction bases: 2. From germline, CDR1 is MNHEY and CDR2 SVGAGI. CDR3 amino acids: CASRRQGNEQFF. In nucleotides, the CDR3 is TGTGCCAGCAGACGACAGGGGAATGAGCAGTTCTTC.

The chain has TRBV30 and TRBJ2-5, with 11 bases matching TRBD2. This CDR3 is 14 amino acids long. Germline-derived CDR1 and CDR2 are GTSNPN and SVGIG (reference sequence). Trimming cost V 2 bases and J 4 bases; bases outside gene matches: 3. CDR3 region: CAWSRGLAGETQYF. The CDR3, as DNA: TGTGCCTGGAGTCGAGGACTAGCGGGAGAGACCCAGTACTTC. The whole variable domain, remainder taken from reference TRBV30 and TRBJ2-5, is SQTIHQWPATLVQPVGSPLSLECTVEGTSNPNLYWYRQAAGRGLQLLFYSVGIGQISSEVPQNLSASRPQDRQFILSSKKLLLSDSGFYLCAWSRGLAGETQYFGPGTRLLVL.

This clone has only one observation. The V and J genes are TRBV6-6 and TRBJ2-7, with a weak D call TRBD1 (7 bases). V lost 8 bases and J 7 bases, leaving 18 bases between the germline ends. Germline CDR1 MNHNY, CDR2 SVGAGI (reference sequence). The CDR3 has 13 amino acids. CDR3 nucleotide sequence: TGTGCCAGCCTATTAGGCGCAGGGGGGGAGCAGTACTTC. It is translated as CASLLGAGGEQYF.

This clone was detected only a few times. The chain joins TRBV20-1 to TRBJ2-7, with TRBD2 matching over 7 bases. The CDR3 consists of 11 residues. Germline assignment: CDR1 DFQATT and CDR2 SNEGSKA (reference sequence). As DNA, the CDR3 is TGCACCGCAACTAGCGCCTACGAGCAGTACTTC. Amino acids: CTATSAYEQYF.

This clone was seen more than once but under ten times. The chain carries TRBV29-1 and TRBJ2-7; TRBD2 agrees at 12 bases. CDR3 length: 15 amino acids. Germline V gene data show CDR1 as SQVTM and CDR2 as ANQGSEA. Trimming cost V 6 bases and J 5 bases; bases outside gene matches: 11. The CDR3 spells CSVSRSSGRADEQYF. The CDR3 region has the DNA TGCAGCGTGTCGAGATCTAGCGGGAGGGCCGACGAGCAGTACTTC.

This clone was picked up a small number of times. This sequence joins TRBV7-2 and TRBJ2-3; 7 bases line up with TRBD2. Losses at the gene ends were 2 bases for V and 1 base for J; bases not matched to a gene: 3. CDR3 length equals 15 residues. CDR1 and CDR2 (germline): SGHTA, FQGNSA. The CDR3 loop is CASSLQAGRTDTQYF. The CDR3 DNA reads TGTGCCAGCAGCTTACAAGCGGGGCGCACAGATACGCAGTATTTT.

This clone was counted many times. The rearrangement uses TRBV5-1 and TRBJ2-1; 9 positions agree with TRBD2. The V and J ends lost 3 bases and 7 bases, in that order; junction bases with no gene match: 8. The CDR3 sequence is 15 residues long. Looked up from germline, CDR1 is SGHRS and CDR2 is YFSETQ. The chain's CDR3 is CASSWTPTSGNEQFF. The CDR3 DNA is TGCGCCAGCAGCTGGACCCCCACTAGCGGGAATGAGCAGTTCTTC.